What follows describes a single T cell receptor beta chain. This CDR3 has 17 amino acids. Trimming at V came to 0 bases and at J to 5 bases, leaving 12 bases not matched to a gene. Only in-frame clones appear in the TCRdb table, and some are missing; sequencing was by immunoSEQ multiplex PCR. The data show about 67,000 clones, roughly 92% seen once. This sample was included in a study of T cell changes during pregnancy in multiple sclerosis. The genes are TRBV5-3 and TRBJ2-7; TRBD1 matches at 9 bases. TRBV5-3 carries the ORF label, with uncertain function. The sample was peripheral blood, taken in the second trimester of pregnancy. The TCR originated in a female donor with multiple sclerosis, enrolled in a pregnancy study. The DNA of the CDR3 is TGTGCCAGAAGCTTGGTAGGTTCGACAGGGGGGAATAACGAGCAGTACTTC. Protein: CARSLVGSTGGNNEQYF.